One T cell receptor (beta chain) is described in this entry. Its target is not known. Time point given: patch test 2, 6 weeks after DPC sensitization. Treatment defined: therapeutic diphenylcyclopropenone sensitization with weekly scalp DPC. Trimming at V came to 8 bases and at J to 0 bases, leaving 12 bases not matched to a gene. Germline V gives CDR1 MDHEN, CDR2 SYDVKM. The CDR3 has 19 residues. These data are taken from a study of human T cells and chemical hapten exposure. At the level of the study: A mostly female patient group had alopecia areata, totalis or universalis.

Using its own MiXCR run on the RACE reads, TCRdb lists one record per CDR3 protein. The sample has 80,000 to 100,000 distinct CDR3 sequences; approximately 9.3% are singletons. General study points: There were significantly more large CDR3 similarity clusters among expanded TCRs than among controls. With DPC sensitization, TCRs exceeding 1 in 1000 frequency showed no change.

This TCR was sampled from a woman aged 40 to 55 with alopecia areata. Some clones in this sample may be carry-over from other donors' samples. Sequences were derived from whole blood, sampled in connection with sensitization to the hapten diphenylcyclopropenone (DPC). The chain joins TRBV28 to TRBJ2-3, with 15 positions matching TRBD2. CDR3 region: CASRHSGLAGGQSTDTQYF. In DNA form, the CDR3 reads TGTGCCAGCCGTCATTCGGGACTAGCGGGAGGCCAAAGCACAGATACGCAGTATTTT.